Below are 13 T cell receptor beta chains sequenced from a single sample in a study of beta chain features in type 1 diabetes. Sequencing targeted expressed TCRB transcripts, as all isolated RNA had been reverse transcribed. Here immunoSEQ multiplex PCR was the method, and the copy in TCRdb shows in-frame clones only, minus some. The table has some 250,000 clones, roughly 30% seen once; the top ten hold under 5%. The specimen was central memory CD4+ T cells from blood. These receptors all come from a man aged 25-45 years in good health.

This clone came up many times. The rearrangement links TRBV29-1 to TRBJ2-7; 8 nucleotides align to TRBD2. Per germline, CDR1 SQVTM and CDR2 ANQGSEA. This CDR3 contains 12 residues. V gave up 5 bases and J gave up 5 bases; unmatched junction bases: 5. CDR3 sequence (DNA): TGCAGCGTTCGGCGGGAGGACGACGAGCAGTACTTC. Protein product: CSVRREDDEQYF.

The V gene is TRBV30, the J gene TRBJ1-2; no firm D call. The CDR3 sequence is 14 residues long. The V and J ends lost 0 bases and 2 bases respectively, with 10 bases between them. Per the germline V gene, CDR1 is GTSNPN and CDR2 is SVGIG (reference sequence). The CDR3 region has the DNA TGTGCCTGGAGTGTATTAGGACGGAACTATGGCTACACCTTC. Encoded protein: CAWSVLGRNYGYTF.

This sequence joins TRBV7-9 and TRBJ1-3; D call uncertain. Germline V gene lookup returns CDR1 SEHNR and CDR2 FQNEAQ (reference sequence). The V gene lost 7 bases and the J gene lost 1 base, with 11 bases spanning the gap. The CDR3 sequence is 14 residues long. CDR3 protein: CASTGGDSGNTIYF. In DNA, the CDR3 is TGTGCCAGCACTGGCGGGGATTCTGGAAACACCATATATTTT.

This chain connects TRBV5-1 to TRBJ2-5; maybe TRBD2 (6 bases). The V and J ends lost 4 bases and 5 bases respectively, with 18 bases between them. CDR3 size: 15 residues. CDR1 and CDR2 from the germline V gene are SGHRS and YFSETQ. The CDR3 sequence: CASSPGVKGRETQYF. The DNA of the CDR3 is TGCGCCAGCAGCCCGGGGGTAAAGGGTCGGGAGACCCAGTACTTC.

This clone has a handful of counts. This chain connects TRBV30 to TRBJ2-6, with unresolved D. CDR1 and CDR2 from the germline V gene are GTSNPN and SVGIG (reference sequence). This CDR3 region has 15 residues. The V end was cut by 0 bases, the J end by 4 bases, with 10 bases between. CDR3 coding DNA: TGTGCCTGGAGTGTTTTTGGGTCGGGGGCCAACGTCCTGACTTTC. Translation gives CAWSVFGSGANVLTF.

The chain carries TRBV10-3 and TRBJ2-3; maybe TRBD2 (5 bases). Germline CDR1 reads ENHRY; CDR2 reads SYGVKD. V gave up 3 bases and J gave up 0 bases, with 7 bases separating them. The CDR3 consists of 14 residues. CDR3 sequence reads: CAISDGESTDTQYF. As DNA, the CDR3 is TGTGCCATCAGTGATGGGGAGAGCACAGATACGCAGTATTTT.

The V gene is TRBV13, the J gene TRBJ2-2; 8 nucleotides line up with TRBD2. CDR3 size: 17 residues. Trimming removed 2 bases from V and 7 bases from J; junction bases left unmatched: 12. Looked up from germline, CDR1 is PRHDT and CDR2 is FYEKMQ (reference sequence). In DNA, the CDR3 is TGTGCCAGCAGCTTATTATCCGGGACTAGAACGATCGGGGAGCTGTTTTTT. This encodes CASSLLSGTRTIGELFF.

This clone was observed a handful of times. The rearrangement links TRBV28 to TRBJ2-7; D is perhaps TRBD1 or TRBD2 (5 bases each). V was trimmed by 5 bases and J by 0 bases, leaving 14 bases between them. The germline V gene has CDR1 MDHEN and CDR2 SYDVKM. CDR3 size: 15 residues. CDR3 loop: CASSAPRDHSYEQYF. In nucleotides, the CDR3 is TGTGCCAGCAGTGCCCCCAGGGACCACTCCTACGAGCAGTACTTC.

This clone has more than one count but fewer than ten. The chain employs TRBV30 and TRBJ2-3; D not resolved. This CDR3 has 14 amino acids. Trimming removed 2 bases from V and 2 bases from J, with 11 bases in between. Germline CDR1 and CDR2: GTSNPN and SVGIG (reference sequence). Here the CDR3 reads CAWSRSSHTDTQYF. The CDR3 DNA is TGTGCCTGGAGTAGATCGTCCCACACAGATACGCAGTATTTT. The complete variable domain, with remaining parts taken from reference TRBV30 and TRBJ2-3, reads SQTIHQWPATLVQPVGSPLSLECTVEGTSNPNLYWYRQAAGRGLQLLFYSVGIGQISSEVPQNLSASRPQDRQFILSSKKLLLSDSGFYLCAWSRSSHTDTQYFGPGTRLTVL.

Of note for this clone: One junction end disagrees with the germline gene, perhaps due to a read error. This sample also contains other DNA sequences that code for the same CDR3. The chain employs TRBV5-1 and TRBJ2-5; possible D gene TRBD2, 6 bases. The CDR3 sequence is 14 residues long. CDR1 is SGHRS, CDR2 YFSETQ, per germline. The CDR3 reads CASSRDWGDETQYF. The CDR3 DNA reads as TGCGCCAGCAGCAGGGACTGGGGGGACGAGACCCAATACTTC.

This clone was recorded many times. The V and J genes are TRBV7-2 and TRBJ1-2, with a tentative D call TRBD1 (6 bases). Germline V gene sequence: CDR1 SGHTA, CDR2 FQGNSA. Trimming shortened V by 4 bases and J by 5 bases, and 14 bases separated the two germline ends. CDR3 length equals 14 residues. CDR3: CASSSSGGQYGYTF. CDR3 bases: TGTGCCAGCAGCTCCTCCGGGGGGCAGTATGGCTACACCTTC. The full variable domain, rest sourced from reference TRBV7-2 and TRBJ1-2, is GAGVSQSPSNKVTEKGKDVELRCDPISGHTALYWYRQSLGQGLEFLIYFQGNSAPDKSGLPSDRFSAERTGGSVSTLTIQRTQQEDSAVYLCASSSSGGQYGYTFGSGTRLTVV.

The V and J genes are TRBV5-1 and TRBJ2-1, with 7 bases that match TRBD2. The trim removed 1 base at V and 9 bases at J, leaving 10 bases unmatched. The CDR3 covers 15 residues. Germline assignment: CDR1 SGHRS and CDR2 YFSETQ. CDR3 DNA: TGCGCCAGCAGCTTGCGGGACGGGAGGATAGGTGAGCAGTTCTTC. As protein: CASSLRDGRIGEQFF.

The chain links TRBV10-3 to TRBJ2-3, with 7 bases matching TRBD1. Germline values: CDR1 ENHRY, CDR2 SYGVKD. After removal of 11 bases from V and 1 base from J, the junction contained 6 bases not matched to a gene. This CDR3 contains 13 residues. The CDR3 DNA reads TGTGCCTTCCAGGGGGAAGGCACAGATACGCAGTATTTT. It codes for CAFQGEGTDTQYF.